This T cell receptor (beta chain) was captured by sequencing in a study of T cell responses to AZD1222 COVID-19 vaccine. Whole-study results and caveats: At baseline, seropositivity was found in only 6 or 7 AZD1222 recipients.

Pooling covered second doses at about 4 or about 12 weeks. The data were produced by immunoSEQ multiplex PCR, yet TCRdb's version contains in-frame clones alone and is incomplete. The profile covers more than 100,000 clones, with approximately 91% appearing a single time and about 1.9% taken by the ten largest. The CDR3 totals 15 residues. V was pared by 0 bases and J by 4 bases, with 11 bases between. Germline CDR1 is KGHSH and CDR2 is LQKENI. About this clone itself: Its antigen remains unidentified.

The V gene is TRBV18, the J gene TRBJ2-3; D is unclear. Here the sequenced sample was peripheral blood, taken 28 days after the second AZD1222 dose. The origin of this receptor is an adult who received the AZD1222 COVID-19 vaccine. The CDR3 here is CASSPPIRGPDTQYF. The CDR3 coding sequence is TGTGCCAGCTCACCACCTATCCGAGGCCCAGATACGCAGTATTTT.